These 13 T cell receptor beta chains came from one sample sequenced in a study of glioma-infiltrating T cells after dendritic cell vaccination. Clones were read by immunoSEQ multiplex PCR, and TCRdb kept only the in-frame ones, dropping some. The sample yields about 82,000 clones, around 90% seen once. Sample: blood, taken before dendritic cell vaccination. Every receptor here comes from a human donor with glioblastoma.

About this clone itself: Other DNA variants within this sample encode the same CDR3. This chain uses TRBV9 with TRBJ2-1; D unresolved. Per germline, CDR1 SGDLS and CDR2 YYNGEE. This CDR3 spans 12 amino acids. Trimming shortened V by 0 bases and J by 10 bases, and 8 bases separated the two germline ends. The CDR3, as DNA: TGTGCCAGCAGCGTAGAGAGAGGCGAGCAGTTCTTC. It is translated as CASSVERGEQFF.

The chain is built from TRBV4-2 and TRBJ2-7; D may be TRBD2 (5 bases). CDR3 size: 13 residues. Germline-derived CDR1 and CDR2 are LGHNA and YNFKEQ. V was pared by 7 bases and J by 6 bases, with 16 bases between. CDR3: CASKLTTSSEQYF. The CDR3 DNA reads TGTGCCAGCAAGCTGACTACCTCTTCCGAGCAGTACTTC.

The genes are TRBV23-1 and TRBJ2-7, with a possible D match to TRBD2 (6 bases). TRBV23-1 is designated an ORF whose function remains uncertain. The CDR3 consists of 14 residues. The V end lost 4 bases, the J end lost 0 bases, and 10 bases lay between the germline ends. CDR3 sequence reads: CASSPKLASYEQYF. The DNA for the CDR3 is TGCGCCAGCAGTCCCAAACTAGCCTCCTACGAGCAGTACTTC.

This clone has a handful of counts. J is TRBJ1-2 and V is TRBV2, with 11 bases fitting TRBD1. V lost 4 bases to trimming and J lost 4 bases; unmatched junction nucleotides: 8. This CDR3 contains 16 residues. The V gene's germline CDR1 is SNHLY and CDR2 FYNNEI. CDR3 in DNA: TGTGCCAGCAGTGGTTGGACAGGGGGCTGGTCCTATGGCTACACCTTC. This encodes CASSGWTGGWSYGYTF.

This rearrangement joins TRBV7-9 to TRBJ1-5, with 10 positions matching TRBD1. Germline V CDR1 and CDR2: SEHNR, FQNEAQ (reference sequence). V lost 1 base to trimming and J lost 5 bases; unmatched junction nucleotides: 5. This CDR3 spans 16 amino acids. The CDR3 here is CASSLGDRGIDQPQHF. Written as DNA, the CDR3 is TGTGCCAGCAGCTTAGGGGACAGGGGAATCGATCAGCCCCAGCATTTT.

This chain's CDR3 is CASSIELNTEAFF. CDR3 DNA sequence: TGTGCCAGTAGTATTGAGTTGAACACTGAAGCTTTCTTT. The chain uses TRBV19 and TRBJ1-1; D not resolved. Trimming pared 3 bases from V and 0 bases from J, leaving 5 bases between. The CDR3 has 13 residues. Germline V lookup: CDR1 LNHDA, CDR2 SQIVND (reference sequence).

The rearrangement links TRBV4-1 to TRBJ2-3; 12 bases agree with TRBD2. Germline trimming cut 1 base from V and 2 bases from J; bases unmatched to any gene: 10. CDR1 is MGHRA and CDR2 is YSYEKL in the germline V gene. CDR3 size: 19 residues. CDR3 region: CASSQGVLAGGPYTDTQYF. The CDR3 DNA is TGCGCCAGCAGCCAAGGCGTCCTAGCGGGGGGGCCTTACACAGATACGCAGTATTTT.

V and J are TRBV4-1 and TRBJ1-5; D is perhaps TRBD1 (6 bases). Germline CDR1 is MGHRA and CDR2 is YSYEKL. Trimming shortened V by 1 base and J by 11 bases, and 21 bases separated the two germline ends. The CDR3 sequence is 16 residues long. The CDR3 here is CASSQGTIPSEGAQHF. The CDR3 DNA sequence: TGCGCCAGCAGCCAAGGGACAATCCCATCCGAGGGGGCCCAGCATTTT.

A single count supports this clone. The chain carries TRBV6-1 and TRBJ1-2, with D possibly TRBD1 on 5 matching bases. Trimming removed 7 bases at V and 0 bases at J, with 12 bases between. The V gene's germline CDR1 is MNHNS and CDR2 SASEGT. CDR3 size: 14 residues. DNA for the CDR3: TGTGCCAGCAATTTCGACAGAGCTAACTATGGCTACACCTTC. Amino acids: CASNFDRANYGYTF.

V is TRBV19 and J is TRBJ2-3, with no clear D. CDR1 is LNHDA and CDR2 is SQIVND in the germline V gene (reference sequence). Between the trimmed V and J ends, which lost 1 base and 8 bases, there was a span of 10 bases. The CDR3 is 13 amino acids. The CDR3 DNA reads TGTGCCAGTAGTATAGGTACAATTGGTACGCAGTATTTT. Amino acids: CASSIGTIGTQYF.

The chain combines TRBV5-1 with TRBJ1-2; D is unclear. CDR3 length equals 17 residues. Germline CDR1 and CDR2: SGHRS and YFSETQ. The V end was cut by 0 bases, the J end by 4 bases, with 19 bases between. For the CDR3, the DNA is TGCGCCAGCAGCTTGGGCTTCCCGCCTCCAGGCGTCTATGGCTACACCTTC. Its protein is CASSLGFPPPGVYGYTF.

CDR3 in amino acids: CASSFLGRTMYQPQHF. The CDR3 DNA reads TGTGCCAGTAGTTTTCTAGGACGGACTATGTATCAGCCCCAGCATTTT. This chain uses TRBV19 with TRBJ1-5; no clear D gene. The CDR3 length is 16 residues. CDR1 and CDR2 (germline): LNHDA, SQIVND (reference sequence). Trimming shortened V by 5 bases and J by 5 bases, and 19 bases separated the two germline ends.

Here the CDR3 DNA reads TGCAGCGGGATGGACAGGGAGGTCTACACCTTC. Protein: CSGMDREVYTF. This rearrangement joins TRBV29-1 to TRBJ1-2; TRBD1 matches at 8 bases. The CDR3 spans 11 residues. Germline trimming cut 7 bases from V and 10 bases from J; bases unmatched to any gene: 8. Germline V gene data show CDR1 as SQVTM and CDR2 as ANQGSEA.